These 28 T cell receptor beta chains came from one sample sequenced in a study of beta chain features in type 1 diabetes listed by TCRdb under 2018. On the study overall, not on this receptor specifically: In all four CD4+ subsets, TCRB CDR3 length was moderately but significantly shorter in type 1 diabetes patients.

The receptor library was made with the immunoSEQ multiplex PCR assay. The High Capacity cDNA Reverse Transcription Kit was used to reverse transcribe all of the isolated RNA, meaning that expressed TCRB transcripts were what got sequenced. Imported from immuneACCESS, the table was reduced by TCRdb to in-frame sequences with V and J called. These copies leave out some clones; in studies compared against another copy, an unresolved V gene accounts for under half, and the cause of the remainder is not known. The sample table records about 370,000 clones; 8% to 10% of these occur just once. Clones ranked in the top ten supply 0.6% of the sample. For these TCRs, the target antigens are not known. The sequenced sample consisted of central memory CD4+ T cells from blood. The receptor source for this set is a man aged 30 to 45 with type 1 diabetes.

As for this clone: This may come from a read error, since a much larger clone is one base off. The chain uses TRBV7-3 and TRBJ2-1; D is undetermined. Trimming cost V 0 bases and J 7 bases, with 4 bases left between them. CDR3 length: 12 residues. Per germline, CDR1 SGHTA and CDR2 FQGTGA. The CDR3 is CASSLTWNEQFF. In DNA form, the CDR3 reads TGTGCCAGCAGCTTAACGTGGAATGAGCAGTTCTTC.

Written as DNA, the CDR3 is TGCGCCAGCAGCTTCTCTCCTGGTGGATCTCAGCAGTTCTTC. Its translation: CASSFSPGGSQQFF. The rearrangement links TRBV5-1 to TRBJ2-1; no definite D call. Germline V CDR1 and CDR2: SGHRS, YFSETQ. The CDR3 has 14 amino acids. The germline V and J ends were trimmed by 2 bases and 11 bases, with 17 bases remaining between them. Filled out from reference TRBV5-1 and TRBJ2-1, the complete variable domain reads KAGVTQTPRYLIKTRGQQVTLSCSPISGHRSVSWYQQTPGQGLQFLFEYFSETQRNKGNFPGRFSGRQFSNSRSEMNVSTLELGDSALYLCASSFSPGGSQQFFGPGTRLTVL.

This clone was counted a few times. Other DNA sequences from this sample encode an identical CDR3 as well. The V call is TRBV5-4, the J call TRBJ2-5; no clear D gene. Germline V gives CDR1 SGHNT, CDR2 YYREEE (reference sequence). The V end lost 0 bases, the J end lost 4 bases, and 10 bases lay between the germline ends. The CDR3 totals 14 residues. Here the CDR3 DNA reads TGTGCCAGCAGCTTGGATGGGGTGGGAGAGACCCAGTACTTC. It codes for CASSLDGVGETQYF.

V gene TRBV4-1 combines with J gene TRBJ2-1; possibly TRBD2 for D (6 bases). The length of the CDR3 is 16 residues. Germline V gives CDR1 MGHRA, CDR2 YSYEKL. Deletions cut 0 bases from V and 0 bases from J, with 9 bases between. CDR3 bases: TGCGCCAGCAGCCAAGAACTAGCCCCCTCCTACAATGAGCAGTTCTTC. It translates to CASSQELAPSYNEQFF.

Only a few counts were recorded for this clone. The chain couples TRBV9 to TRBJ2-1; the D is unclear. Germline CDR1 SGDLS, CDR2 YYNGEE. The CDR3 loop spans 12 amino acids. V dropped 2 bases and J dropped 9 bases, with 9 bases sitting between them. CDR3 coding DNA: TGTGCCAGCAGCGTCGTCTTTGGTGAGCAGTTCTTC. Encoded protein: CASSVVFGEQFF.

The CDR3: CASSDHSNIQYF. CDR3 DNA: TGTGCCAGCAGTGATCACTCTAACATTCAGTACTTC. The rearrangement uses TRBV25-1 and TRBJ2-4; D remains unclear. The germline gives CDR1 MGHDK, CDR2 SYGVNS. Trimming cost V 3 bases and J 7 bases, with 7 bases left between them. This CDR3 is built from 12 residues.

This clone was counted only a few times. The rearrangement links TRBV27 to TRBJ2-3; 7 nucleotides align to TRBD1. This CDR3 spans 14 amino acids. The V and J ends lost 8 bases and 5 bases, in that order; junction bases with no gene match: 10. The V gene's germline CDR1 is MNHEY and CDR2 SMNVEV (reference sequence). CDR3 DNA: TGTGCCAGCCAAAGCCCTAACAGGGGAGATACGCAGTATTTT. Residues: CASQSPNRGDTQYF.

This clone has a handful of counts. The rearrangement links TRBV18 to TRBJ2-7, with 10 bases lining up with TRBD1. Germline CDR1 and CDR2: KGHSH and LQKENI. The CDR3 sequence is 14 residues long. Losses at the gene ends were 2 bases for V and 5 bases for J; bases not matched to a gene: 3. The CDR3 sequence: CASSPGTGVHEQYF. As DNA, the CDR3 is TGTGCCAGCTCACCAGGGACAGGGGTCCACGAGCAGTACTTC.

This chain joins TRBV5-1 and TRBJ2-1; a possible D gene is TRBD2 (5 bases). The CDR3 has 13 amino acids. Trimming shortened V by 0 bases and J by 8 bases, and 9 bases separated the two germline ends. Germline CDR1 and CDR2: SGHRS and YFSETQ. The DNA of the CDR3 is TGCGCCAGCAGCTTGGCCTTGGGAGATGAGCAGTTCTTC. Translated, it gives CASSLALGDEQFF.

CDR3 protein: CASSPRLAGNGELFF. DNA of the CDR3: TGTGCCAGCAGCCCCCGACTAGCGGGAAACGGGGAGCTGTTTTTT. This sequence joins TRBV7-2 and TRBJ2-2; TRBD2 matches 11 bases. This CDR3 region has 15 residues. J gave up 7 bases and V 5 bases, and 6 bases lay outside the gene matches. Germline CDR1 reads SGHTA; CDR2 reads FQGNSA.

V and J are TRBV5-4 and TRBJ2-6; perhaps TRBD2 as D (6 bases). The germline V gene has CDR1 SGHNT and CDR2 YYREEE (reference sequence). The CDR3 extends over 19 amino acids. V gave up 0 bases and J gave up 0 bases, with 16 bases separating them. The CDR3 protein is CASSLAGLVGGSGANVLTF. The CDR3 nucleotides are TGTGCCAGCAGCTTGGCCGGTCTAGTGGGAGGCTCTGGGGCCAACGTCCTGACTTTC.

Many counts were recorded for this clone. The chain couples TRBV5-4 to TRBJ1-4; D is unresolved. Germline CDR1 is SGHNT and CDR2 is YYREEE (reference sequence). This CDR3 has 14 amino acids. Trimming pared 2 bases from V and 0 bases from J, leaving 5 bases between. CDR3 sequence (DNA): TGTGCCAGCAGCTTAGATGCAACTAATGAAAAACTGTTTTTT. Its protein is CASSLDATNEKLFF.

This clone was counted at least ten times. The chain uses TRBV7-2 and TRBJ1-5; 9 bases agree with TRBD1. The length of the CDR3 is 17 residues. The V and J ends lost 4 bases and 3 bases, in that order; junction bases with no gene match: 10. Germline CDR1 reads SGHTA; CDR2 reads FQGNSA. The DNA for the CDR3 is TGTGCCAGCAGCTCCGGCGGGGGGACAGGGCTCAATCAGCCCCAGCATTTT. Translation gives CASSSGGGTGLNQPQHF.

In DNA, the CDR3 is TGTGCCAGCAGCGCGACGCGATTCGGAGATACGCAGTATTTT. Translating gives CASSATRFGDTQYF. The chain links TRBV9 to TRBJ2-3; D unclear. The CDR3 spans 14 residues. V was clipped by 3 bases and J by 5 bases, with 13 bases between them. Per germline, CDR1 SGDLS and CDR2 YYNGEE. Full variable domain (remainder filled in from reference TRBV9 and TRBJ2-3): DSGVTQTPKHLITATGQRVTLRCSPRSGDLSVYWYQQSLDQGLQFLIQYYNGEERAKGNILERFSAQQFPDLHSELNLSSLELGDSALYFCASSATRFGDTQYFGPGTRLTVL.

The genes are TRBV27 and TRBJ2-7, with 8 bases lining up with TRBD2. CDR1 is MNHEY, CDR2 SMNVEV, per germline (reference sequence). The length of the CDR3 is 14 residues. J lost 9 bases, V lost 2 bases, and 9 bases had no gene match. The CDR3 DNA sequence: TGTGCCAGCAGTTTACAGCGGGAGACGGGGTGGCAGTACTTC. Translating gives CASSLQRETGWQYF.

The rearrangement joins TRBV23-1 to TRBJ1-5; 7 bases match TRBD1. TRBV23-1 is an open reading frame whose function is uncertain. The CDR3 consists of 17 residues. V lost 6 bases to trimming and J lost 3 bases; unmatched junction nucleotides: 14. In DNA form, the CDR3 reads TGCGCCAGCAGCCAAGATCAGGACAGGTCCATCAATCAGCCCCAGCATTTT. It is translated as CASSQDQDRSINQPQHF.

The chain recombines TRBV7-3 with TRBJ1-4, with D unresolved. The length of the CDR3 is 15 residues. V lost 3 bases and J lost 7, with 15 bases in between. Germline V gene sequence: CDR1 SGHTA, CDR2 FQGTGA. CDR3 DNA: TGTGCCAGCAGCTTTTGGGGAGGCGTGAGTGAAAAACTGTTTTTT. Its protein is CASSFWGGVSEKLFF.

This clone was observed a handful of times. CDR3 sequence reads: CASRNSNQPQHF. CDR3 nucleotides: TGTGCCAGCCGGAATAGCAATCAGCCCCAGCATTTT. The chain has TRBV2 and TRBJ1-5; no clear D. From germline, CDR1 is SNHLY and CDR2 FYNNEI. The CDR3 is made up of 12 amino acids. Trimming pared 8 bases from V and 0 bases from J, leaving 5 bases between.

This clone has just a few counts. The rearrangement joins TRBV28 to TRBJ1-2; TRBD1 is a possible D gene (6 bases). Trimming took 6 bases from V and 9 from J, leaving 14 bases between them. The CDR3 contains 12 residues. Per germline, CDR1 MDHEN and CDR2 SYDVKM. The CDR3 bases are TGTGCCAGCAGAAACGCAGGACAGAGCTACACCTTC. As protein: CASRNAGQSYTF.

V gene TRBV28 combines with J gene TRBJ2-5, with 9 positions matching TRBD1. Germline V gene lookup returns CDR1 MDHEN and CDR2 SYDVKM. V was pared by 6 bases and J by 7 bases, with 12 bases of the junction left unmatched. The CDR3 covers 15 residues. CDR3 region: CASSLPGTGLGTQYF. In DNA form, the CDR3 reads TGTGCCAGCAGCCTACCCGGGACAGGGTTAGGGACCCAGTACTTC.

This chain connects TRBV4-3 to TRBJ1-4; D is undetermined. Germline assignment: CDR1 LGHNA and CDR2 YSLEER. With 1 base removed from V and 2 bases from J, the gap between germline ends came to 8 bases. CDR3 length: 15 amino acids. The CDR3 DNA sequence: TGCGCCAGCAGCCAAGTTGGCAGTACTAATGAAAAACTGTTTTTT. It yields the protein CASSQVGSTNEKLFF.

V is TRBV5-6 and J is TRBJ1-2; D unclear. Per the germline V gene, CDR1 is SGHDT and CDR2 is YYEEEE. The CDR3 contains 13 residues. With 2 bases removed from V and 0 bases from J, the gap between germline ends came to 5 bases. CDR3 residues: CASSFPPNYGYTF. CDR3 nucleotides: TGTGCCAGCAGCTTTCCCCCTAACTATGGCTACACCTTC. The variable domain in full, with the rest retrieved from reference TRBV5-6 and TRBJ1-2, is DAGVTQSPTHLIKTRGQQVTLRCSPKSGHDTVSWYQQALGQGPQFIFQYYEEEERQRGNFPDRFSGHQFPNYSSELNVNALLLGDSALYLCASSFPPNYGYTFGSGTRLTVV.

The chain employs TRBV7-9 and TRBJ1-1; D not certain. V was cut by 6 bases and J by 0 bases, with 5 bases left in between. Germline V lookup: CDR1 SEHNR, CDR2 FQNEAQ (reference sequence). The CDR3 runs to 12 residues. The DNA of the CDR3 is TGTGCCAGCAGGAAAATGAACACTGAAGCTTTCTTT. This codes for CASRKMNTEAFF.

The chain recombines TRBV7-2 with TRBJ2-7, with a tentative D call TRBD2 (6 bases). Trimming shortened V by 3 bases and J by 7 bases, and 16 bases separated the two germline ends. CDR3 length equals 14 residues. Looked up from germline, CDR1 is SGHTA and CDR2 is FQGNSA. The CDR3 sequence is CASSFYPGAVEQYF. The CDR3 bases are TGTGCCAGCAGCTTTTATCCGGGAGCGGTTGAGCAGTACTTC.

This clone was detected a few times. This chain joins TRBV19 and TRBJ2-2; weak D call: TRBD2 (6 bases). Germline CDR1 reads LNHDA; CDR2 reads SQIVND (reference sequence). Deletions cut 6 bases from V and 2 bases from J, with 10 bases between. The CDR3 totals 14 residues. CDR3 loop: CASRGLANTGELFF. The CDR3 DNA reads as TGTGCCAGTAGGGGACTCGCCAACACCGGGGAGCTGTTTTTT.

This clone was seen a few times. The rearrangement joins TRBV19 to TRBJ2-5; 9 bases map to TRBD1. The germline V gene has CDR1 LNHDA and CDR2 SQIVND (reference sequence). The ends lost 4 bases at V and 5 bases at J; junction bases unmatched: 8. This CDR3 has 15 residues. The CDR3 sequence is CASSTFGTGLETQYF. The CDR3 DNA reads as TGTGCCAGTAGTACCTTTGGGACAGGGTTGGAGACCCAGTACTTC. Supplemented by reference TRBV19 and TRBJ2-5, the full variable domain reads DGGITQSPKYLFRKEGQNVTLSCEQNLNHDAMYWYRQDPGQGLRLIYYSQIVNDFQKGDIAEGYSVSREKKESFPLTVTSAQKNPTAFYLCASSTFGTGLETQYFGPGTRLLVL.

This clone was seen a few times. This rearrangement joins TRBV11-1 to TRBJ2-1; the match to TRBD1 covers 10 bases. CDR1 is SGHAT and CDR2 is FQDESV in the germline V gene (reference sequence). The CDR3 has 15 residues. V shed 4 bases and J 6 bases; nucleotides not matched to a gene: 6. The CDR3 DNA is TGTGCCAGCAGCTCCGGGACAGGGGAGGCCAATGAGCAGTTCTTC. It yields the protein CASSSGTGEANEQFF.

The rearrangement uses TRBV28 and TRBJ2-5, with unresolved D. The germline gives CDR1 MDHEN, CDR2 SYDVKM. The V gene lost 5 bases and the J gene lost 4 bases, with 17 bases spanning the gap. The CDR3 loop spans 15 amino acids. The CDR3 here is CASSPFRMVRETQYF. CDR3 nucleotides: TGTGCCAGCAGTCCCTTTAGGATGGTAAGAGAGACCCAGTACTTC.